The sequence of this T cell receptor beta chain was determined in a study of T cell responses to AZD1222 COVID-19 vaccine. Clones were sequenced by immunoSEQ multiplex PCR, and TCRdb holds only the in-frame ones, with some missing. Among some 150,000 clones listed, about 92% were seen once. The CDR3 is 14 amino acids. V was cut by 11 bases and J by 4 bases, with 20 bases left in between. CDR1 is MDHEN and CDR2 is SYDVKM in the germline V gene. This clonotype was obtained from an adult in good health. This chain links TRBV28 with TRBJ1-2, with TRBD1 as a possible D gene (5 bases). This sample comprised peripheral blood, obtained on day 0 of AZD1222 vaccination. CDR3 sequence (DNA): TGTGCCTCCAAAAAAGTACAGGCCCTCTATGGCTACACCTTC. It translates to CASKKVQALYGYTF.